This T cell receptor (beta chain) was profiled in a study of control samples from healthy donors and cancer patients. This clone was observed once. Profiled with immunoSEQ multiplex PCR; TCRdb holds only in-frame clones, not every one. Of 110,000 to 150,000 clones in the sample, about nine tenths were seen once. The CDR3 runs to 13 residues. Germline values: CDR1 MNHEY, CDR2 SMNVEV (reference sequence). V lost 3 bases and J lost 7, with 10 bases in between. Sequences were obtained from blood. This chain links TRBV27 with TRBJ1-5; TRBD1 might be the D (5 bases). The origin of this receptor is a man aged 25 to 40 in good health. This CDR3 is CASSLGLWQPQHF. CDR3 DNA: TGTGCCAGCAGTTTGGGGCTCTGGCAGCCCCAGCATTTT.